This T cell receptor beta chain is from a study of OX40 agonist ivuxolimab in advanced cancers. Study as a whole: As their treatment, patients were administered ivuxolimab, an agonistic anti-OX40 (CD134) antibody. Partial responses, seen in three patients, involved one hepatocellular carcinoma and two cutaneous melanomas.

The table lists this clone with a few counts. Patients were excluded for autoimmune disease history or systemic immunosuppression. The V end lost 7 bases, the J end lost 0 bases, and 12 bases lay between the germline ends. The CDR3 extends over 14 amino acids. Germline V gene lookup returns CDR1 LNHDA and CDR2 SQIVND (reference sequence). Assay used: immunoSEQ multiplex PCR; TCRdb lists only in-frame clones, some missing. Among nearly 70,000 clones, under 90% were seen once, and the ten largest hold over 5%. Sequencing used CD4+ or CD8+ T cells sorted from blood, obtained in a trial of the OX40 agonist ivuxolimab. This chain uses TRBV19 with TRBJ1-1, with a tentative D call TRBD1 (5 bases). The receptor was isolated from an adult with an advanced solid tumor such as melanoma, head and neck, liver or kidney cancer. CDR3 DNA sequence: TGTGCCAGTACCCCGGGACGGTTGAACACTGAAGCTTTCTTT. Protein sequence: CASTPGRLNTEAFF.